The TCR beta chain under discussion was sequenced for a study of cytomegalovirus exposure and HLA in healthy donors. The study, taken as a whole, reports: In a later analysis, V- and J-gene trimming of beta chains associated with a DCLRE1C missense variant, replicated independently. In vitro testing confirmed a few CMV-associated chains as specific for CMV antigens. As a later analysis revealed, most CMV-associated TCR beta chains appeared HLA-restricted.

About this clone: As yet, its antigen is unknown.

The primer mix had 60 Vbeta and 13 Jbeta primers. Source study methods: The count from a later analysis was about 80 million unique TCR beta chains, some 9.9 million of them shared. The table came from immunoSEQ multiplex PCR; TCRdb's copy has only in-frame clones and leaves some out. Clone size and V and J calls were adopted from that table, with D and trimming inferred from the DNA. The data contain roughly 200,000 clones, around four fifths of them singletons. The sample comprised PBMCs. The sequence was collected from a woman in her sixties or seventies in good health and CMV-seropositive.

CDR3: CASRQGMYYEQYF. The CDR3 coding sequence is TGCGCCAGCAGACAGGGGATGTACTACGAGCAGTACTTC. This chain joins TRBV5-1 and TRBJ2-7; 7 bases fit TRBD1. The CDR3 has 13 residues. Per the germline V gene, CDR1 is SGHRS and CDR2 is YFSETQ. The V and J ends lost 5 bases and 3 bases, in that order; junction bases with no gene match: 5.